The 13 T cell receptor beta chains reported below all come from one sample, sequenced in a study of cytomegalovirus exposure and HLA in healthy donors. Primers for the PCR totalled 60 Vbeta and 13 Jbeta. Sequencing was performed with immunoSEQ multiplex PCR; in TCRdb, only in-frame clones are kept and a portion is missing. The data hold almost 200,000 clones, with roughly 85% observed a single time. Sequenced: PBMCs. These receptors all stem from a woman aged 45 to 65 in good health and CMV-seronegative.

This chain uses TRBV28 with TRBJ2-7, with TRBD2 matching 12 bases. In germline, CDR1 is MDHEN, CDR2 SYDVKM. With V trimmed by 4 bases and J by 8 bases, 12 bases remained unmatched. The CDR3 sequence is 16 residues long. CDR3 loop: CASSSPSGRAVGKQYF. The CDR3 DNA reads as TGTGCCAGCAGTTCCCCTAGCGGGAGGGCTGTGGGGAAGCAGTACTTC.

In this sample, this clone turned up once. The chain couples TRBV2 to TRBJ2-1; 7 nucleotides match TRBD2. Unmatched junction bases numbered 10, after V lost 6 bases and J lost 5 bases. The CDR3 runs to 15 residues. Germline loops: CDR1 SNHLY, CDR2 FYNNEI. This CDR3 reads CASSPLAGDHNEQFF. The CDR3 DNA reads TGTGCCAGCAGCCCTTTGGCGGGAGACCACAATGAGCAGTTCTTC.

The rearrangement joins TRBV5-3 to TRBJ2-7; 8 nucleotides line up with TRBD1. TRBV5-3 is sorted into the ORF group, with uncertain function. The length of the CDR3 is 14 residues. V trimming: 2 bases; J trimming: 7 bases; junction bases outside the gene matches: 8. The DNA for the CDR3 is TGTGCCAGAAGCTTTCGGACAGGGATAGGGGAGCAGTACTTC. Encoded protein: CARSFRTGIGEQYF.

V gene TRBV27 combines with J gene TRBJ1-2; 7 bases align to TRBD1. This CDR3 comprises 14 residues. The V and J ends lost 8 bases and 4 bases, in that order; junction bases with no gene match: 10. Germline-derived CDR1 and CDR2 are MNHEY and SMNVEV (reference sequence). CDR3 region: CASAQAGGPYGYTF. CDR3 nucleotide sequence: TGTGCCAGCGCCCAAGCAGGGGGTCCCTATGGCTACACCTTC.

The gene calls are TRBV29-1 and TRBJ1-3; unclear D gene. The V gene lost 5 bases and the J gene lost 0 bases, with 8 bases spanning the gap. CDR1 is SQVTM and CDR2 is ANQGSEA in the germline V gene. This CDR3 comprises 13 residues. The CDR3 sequence is CSVRYNSGNTIYF. The CDR3 bases are TGCAGCGTTCGATACAACTCTGGAAACACCATATATTTT.

CDR3 sequence: CATSITGTGNSGANVLTF. In DNA, the CDR3 is TGTGCCACCAGCATAACCGGGACAGGGAACTCTGGGGCCAACGTCCTGACTTTC. The chain is built from TRBV15 and TRBJ2-6; TRBD1 matches at 9 bases. Germline CDR1 is LNHNV and CDR2 is YYDKDF (reference sequence). After removal of 4 bases from V and 0 bases from J, the junction contained 7 bases not matched to a gene. The CDR3 length is 18 residues.

The rearrangement joins TRBV29-1 to TRBJ1-1, with D maybe TRBD1 (6 bases). Trimming left V 5 bases short and J 1 base short, with 11 bases between. The CDR3 consists of 13 residues. Per germline, CDR1 SQVTM and CDR2 ANQGSEA. CDR3 sequence: CSVLRTENTEAFF. CDR3 DNA sequence: TGCAGCGTTTTAAGGACAGAGAACACTGAAGCTTTCTTT.

The V call is TRBV2, the J call TRBJ1-1; 7 nucleotides align to TRBD1. This CDR3 comprises 16 residues. With 0 bases clipped from V and 5 bases from J, the junction kept 9 bases outside the gene matches. The germline V gene has CDR1 SNHLY and CDR2 FYNNEI. The CDR3 is CASSEALRGFGTEAFF. DNA for the CDR3: TGTGCCAGCAGTGAAGCCCTCAGGGGGTTTGGGACTGAAGCTTTCTTT.

This sequence joins TRBV15 and TRBJ2-1; the D gene is possibly TRBD2 (5 bases). This CDR3 has 15 amino acids. Germline CDR1 is LNHNV and CDR2 is YYDKDF (reference sequence). The V end lost 1 base, the J end lost 0 bases, and 7 bases lay between the germline ends. CDR3 protein: CATSRVGSSYNEQFF. The CDR3 region has the DNA TGTGCCACCAGCAGAGTAGGGAGCTCCTACAATGAGCAGTTCTTC. Looking up the rest from reference TRBV15 and TRBJ2-1 gives the full variable domain: DAMVIQNPRYQVTQFGKPVTLSCSQTLNHNVMYWYQQKSSQAPKLLFHYYDKDFNNEADTPDNFQSRRPNTSFCFLDIRSPGLGDTAMYLCATSRVGSSYNEQFFGPGTRLTVL.

This clone was counted a few times. J is TRBJ2-5 and V is TRBV7-2, with TRBD1 matching 10 bases. Germline V gene data show CDR1 as SGHTA and CDR2 as FQGNSA. V gave up 3 bases and J gave up 3 bases; unmatched junction bases: 1. This CDR3 has 14 amino acids. The CDR3 sequence: CASSLDRGEETQYF. CDR3 DNA sequence: TGTGCCAGCAGCTTGGACAGGGGGGAAGAGACCCAGTACTTC.

The CDR3 spells CASSIAHEVSYRVGSPYEQYF. Here the CDR3 DNA reads TGTGCCAGTAGTATAGCTCATGAGGTTTCCTACAGGGTGGGTTCGCCCTACGAGCAGTACTTC. The V and J genes are TRBV19 and TRBJ2-7; D possibly corresponds to TRBD1 (6 bases). CDR1 and CDR2 (germline): LNHDA, SQIVND (reference sequence). The CDR3 has 21 amino acids. The V end lost 1 base, the J end lost 2 bases, and 30 bases lay between the germline ends.

The chain links TRBV2 to TRBJ1-5; 8 bases fit TRBD1. This CDR3 has 14 amino acids. With 6 bases clipped from V and 9 bases from J, the junction kept 10 bases outside the gene matches. Per the germline V gene, CDR1 is SNHLY and CDR2 is FYNNEI. The CDR3 bases are TGTGCCAGCAGATGGGACAGGACGAGAGGGCCCCAGCATTTT. Encoded protein: CASRWDRTRGPQHF.

The chain links TRBV5-5 to TRBJ1-1, with D perhaps TRBD1 (5 bases). Trimming removed 4 bases at V and 3 bases at J, with 7 bases between. CDR1 and CDR2 (germline): SGHKS, YYEKEE (reference sequence). The CDR3 is 12 residues long. In DNA, the CDR3 is TGTGCCAGCAGCAAGACAGACACTGAAGCTTTCTTT. This codes for CASSKTDTEAFF.